This section outlines one T cell receptor beta chain sequence together with its context. This clonotype was detected only a few times. Its binding antigen is unknown. No quality values exist for individual bases; no much larger clone is one base distant. The TCR beta CDR3 regions were amplified from the RNA transcripts. A first-round RT-PCR of the TCR CDR3 used the HTBI primer set with the Qiagen OneStep RT-PCR kit. The libraries were constructed in a second round of multiplex PCR and then size-selected and purified. Libraries were sequenced paired-end with 100 bp reads on an Illumina HiSeq2000. Concerning the study's data processing: Raw data were processed with SOAPnuke, discarding reads with adapters, uncalled bases, mean Phred below 15, or no exact constant-primer or identifier match. COPE v1.2.5 was used to merge the high-quality paired reads, and each unique nucleotide sequence was defined as a clonotype. MiTCR v1.1 was used to align the clonotypes against IMGT TRBV, TRBD and TRBJ reference segments. The analysis was restricted to V-J combinations with a frequency above 0.0001, which together covered 99% to 99.2% of the repertoires. A TCS score was defined as the ratio between F50 (clonal expansion) and ExV (chaos), using BLOSUM62-based TCRdist between CDR3 peptides within each V-J. Welch's t-statistics and random forest reduced around 520 V-J features to roughly 13, which were used in a naive Bayes classifier (R e1071). TCRdb applied fastp at Q25 and MiXCR to the public reads, then kept only in-frame beta chains. Each record represents a unique CDR3 protein, reported with the most common genes and DNA among its rows. The V and J calls were determined by TCRdb, not by the authors. The sample table shows 400,000 to 450,000 distinct CDR3 sequences, and approximately 15% are seen once. The leading ten clones occupy less than 15% of the sample.

The data belong to a study of T cells in Graves' hyperthyroidism and ophthalmopathy (dated by TCRdb to between 2018 and 2020). About the full investigation: Peripheral blood samples were taken at the time of initial diagnosis, prior to any treatment. To identify TCR V-J signatures that set the groups apart, the researchers used a discovery cohort of 100 patients, made up of 40 to 45 with Graves' ophthalmopathy and 57 with stable Graves' hyperthyroidism. Prospective prediction of ophthalmopathy was tested in an independent validation cohort consisting of 18 hyperthyroidism patients and 15 or so patients who later progressed to ophthalmopathy. For training and testing, the 95 to 100 patients in the discovery cohort were randomly divided in a 7:3 ratio. The study also compared thyroid tissue and blood T-cell repertoires from roughly 6 Graves' hyperthyroidism patients. Once sampling was done, hyperthyroidism patients were given methimazole at a starting dose of 30 mg daily, whereas ophthalmopathy patients were given high-dose intravenous methylprednisolone. According to the paper, TCR Vbeta CDR3 sequencing was carried out on 135 peripheral blood samples, which came from fewer than 50 ophthalmopathy, approximately 78 hyperthyroidism and roughly 17 progressor patients.

Study-wide findings and limitations: In validation, the model predicted progression to ophthalmopathy with 60% to 71% sensitivity and 72% to 85% specificity, a median of 6.5 months before onset. Sample size was not statistically predetermined, and blinding of investigators to group allocation was not performed. A model built on a 13 V-J signature distinguished ophthalmopathy from stable hyperthyroidism, reaching 87.88% sensitivity and under 84% specificity in cross-validation and 80%/75% in testing. Most expanded thyroid clonotypes (frequency above 0.001) were also detected in blood, suggesting blood repertoires may reflect thyroid immune responses.

The germline V gene encodes CDR1 LGHNA and CDR2 YNFKEQ. Including cysteine and phenylalanine, the CDR3 has 20 amino acids. The CDR3 DNA has 60 bases and is translated from base 1. The germline V end is reduced by 0 bases and the J end by 4 bases; junction bases left unmatched: 11. Moderately to severely active disease, a Clinical Activity Score of at least 3, a NOSPECS grade of at least 4, and a duration under 3 months were present in ophthalmopathy patients. The study excluded patients with uncontrolled infections, other autoimmune diseases, pregnancy or lactation. Diagnoses were based on clinical symptoms, serum thyroxine and TRAb, thyroid ultrasound and orbital computed tomography. PBMCs were separated from approximately 9.9 ml of fresh peripheral blood using Ficoll-Paque density gradient centrifugation. Trizol reagent was used to extract total RNA, and RNA quality was then checked on an Agilent 2100 Bioanalyzer.

The receptor's source is a man younger than 35 with Graves' ophthalmopathy. Sequencing was performed on blood. The chain employs TRBV4-2 and TRBJ2-3, and TRBD2 matches 15 of the central bases. The DNA sequence is TGTGCCAGCAGCCAAGAGGCTGGGACTAGCGGGGGGTTTGGCTCAGATACGCAGTATTTT. Its protein reads: CASSQEAGTSGGFGSDTQYF.